A selection of T cell receptor beta chains follows, all from one sample in a study of technical replicates of blood from a handful of donors. Profiled with immunoSEQ multiplex PCR; TCRdb holds only in-frame clones, not every one. This sample has some 90,000 clones, with 95% found just once. Sequenced sample: T cells isolated from PBMCs. The source is a human donor in good health. Each CDR3 is given with its conserved first and last residue. The order of the fields is D gene, J gene, V gene, CDR3 DNA, CDR3 protein. A D gene is named only where the DNA matches it firmly.

>-|TRBJ1-4|TRBV2
TGTGCCAGCAGTGACGGGAGGTTAAGTGAAAAACTGTTTTTT
CASSDGRLSEKLFF
>TRBD1|TRBJ1-3|TRBV4-3
TGCGCCAGCAGCCAAGTTCAGGGGGCGGAATCTGGGAACACCATATATTTT
CASSQVQGAESGNTIYF
>-|TRBJ1-3|TRBV6-5
TGTGCCAGCAGCAGGACAGCCGGAAACACCATATATTTT
CASSRTAGNTIYF
>-|TRBJ2-1|TRBV7-3
TGTGCCAGCAGCTTAGAGACAGGATTCTACAATGAGCAGTTCTTC
CASSLETGFYNEQFF
>TRBD2|TRBJ2-3|TRBV14
TGTGCCAGCAGCCAAGATTGGCTAGCGGGAGTATCGACAGATACGCAGTATTTT
CASSQDWLAGVSTDTQYF
>-|TRBJ2-1|TRBV27
TGTGCCAGCAGTCCTGACAGGCGCTCCTACAATGAGCAGTTCTTC
CASSPDRRSYNEQFF
>-|TRBJ2-2|TRBV7-2
TGTGCCAGCAGCCATGAGGGGAACACCGGGGAGCTGTTTTTT
CASSHEGNTGELFF
>-|TRBJ2-1|TRBV14
TGTGCCAGCAGCCAAGAAGTAGCCTGGAGGGCCTTCTACAATGAGCAGTTCTTC
CASSQEVAWRAFYNEQFF
>TRBD2|TRBJ2-2|TRBV19
TGTGCCAGTAGTATAGGCTACGGGACTAGCGGGAGGGCCACCGGGGAGCTGTTTTTT
CASSIGYGTSGRATGELFF
>TRBD2|TRBJ2-5|TRBV28
TGTGCCAGCAGTTATCCCTCAAGCGGGAGGGGATTGACGGAAGAGACCCAGTACTTC
CASSYPSSGRGLTEETQYF
>-|TRBJ2-7|TRBV29-1
TGCAGCGCTTACAAGGACAGCTCCTACGAGCAGTACTTC
CSAYKDSSYEQYF